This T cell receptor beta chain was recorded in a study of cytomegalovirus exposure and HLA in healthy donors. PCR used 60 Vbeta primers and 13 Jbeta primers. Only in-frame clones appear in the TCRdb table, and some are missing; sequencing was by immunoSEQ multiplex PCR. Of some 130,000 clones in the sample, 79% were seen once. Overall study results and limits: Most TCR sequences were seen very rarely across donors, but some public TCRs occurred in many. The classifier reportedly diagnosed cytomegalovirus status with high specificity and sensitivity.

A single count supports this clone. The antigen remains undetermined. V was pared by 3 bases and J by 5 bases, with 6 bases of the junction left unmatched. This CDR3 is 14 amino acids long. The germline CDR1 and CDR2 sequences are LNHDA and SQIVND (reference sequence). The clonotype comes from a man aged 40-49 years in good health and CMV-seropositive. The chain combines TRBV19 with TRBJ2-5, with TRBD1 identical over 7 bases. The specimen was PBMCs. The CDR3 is CASSIGTRGETQYF. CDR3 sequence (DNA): TGTGCCAGTAGTATCGGGACCAGGGGGGAGACCCAGTACTTC.